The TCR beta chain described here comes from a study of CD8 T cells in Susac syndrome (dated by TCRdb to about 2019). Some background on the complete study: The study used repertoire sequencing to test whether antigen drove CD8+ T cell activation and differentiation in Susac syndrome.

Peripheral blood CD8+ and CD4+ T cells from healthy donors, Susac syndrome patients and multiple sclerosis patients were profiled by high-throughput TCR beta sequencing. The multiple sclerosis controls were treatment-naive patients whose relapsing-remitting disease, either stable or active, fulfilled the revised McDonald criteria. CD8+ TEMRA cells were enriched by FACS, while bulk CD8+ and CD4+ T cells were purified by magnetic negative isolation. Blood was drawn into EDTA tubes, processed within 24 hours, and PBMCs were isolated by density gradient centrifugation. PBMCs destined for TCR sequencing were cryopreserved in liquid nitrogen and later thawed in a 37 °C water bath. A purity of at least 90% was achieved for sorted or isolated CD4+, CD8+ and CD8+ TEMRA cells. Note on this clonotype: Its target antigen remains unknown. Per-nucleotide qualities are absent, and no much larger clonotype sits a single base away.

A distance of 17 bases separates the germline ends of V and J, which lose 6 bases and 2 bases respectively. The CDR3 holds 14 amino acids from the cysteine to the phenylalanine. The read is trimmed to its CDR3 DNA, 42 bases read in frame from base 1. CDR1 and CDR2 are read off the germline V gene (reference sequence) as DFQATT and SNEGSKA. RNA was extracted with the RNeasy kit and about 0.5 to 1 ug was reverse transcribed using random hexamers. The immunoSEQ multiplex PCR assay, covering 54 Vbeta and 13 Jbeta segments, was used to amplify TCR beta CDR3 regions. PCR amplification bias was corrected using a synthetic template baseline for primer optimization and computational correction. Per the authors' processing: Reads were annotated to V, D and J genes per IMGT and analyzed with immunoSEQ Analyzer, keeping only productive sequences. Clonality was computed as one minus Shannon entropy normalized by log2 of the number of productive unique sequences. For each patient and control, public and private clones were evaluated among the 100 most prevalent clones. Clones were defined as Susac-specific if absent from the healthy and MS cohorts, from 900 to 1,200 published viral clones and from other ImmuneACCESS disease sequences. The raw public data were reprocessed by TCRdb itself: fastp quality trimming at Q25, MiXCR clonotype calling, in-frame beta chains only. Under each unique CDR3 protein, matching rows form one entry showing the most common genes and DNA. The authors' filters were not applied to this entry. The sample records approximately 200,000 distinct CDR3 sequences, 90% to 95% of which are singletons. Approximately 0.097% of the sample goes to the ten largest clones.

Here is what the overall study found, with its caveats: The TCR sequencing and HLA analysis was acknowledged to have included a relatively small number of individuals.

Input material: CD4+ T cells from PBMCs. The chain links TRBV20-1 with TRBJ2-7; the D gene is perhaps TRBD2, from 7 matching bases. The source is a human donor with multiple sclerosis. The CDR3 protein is CSACPQGRAYEQYF. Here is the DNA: TGCAGTGCCTGCCCCCAGGGGAGGGCCTACGAGCAGTACTTC.